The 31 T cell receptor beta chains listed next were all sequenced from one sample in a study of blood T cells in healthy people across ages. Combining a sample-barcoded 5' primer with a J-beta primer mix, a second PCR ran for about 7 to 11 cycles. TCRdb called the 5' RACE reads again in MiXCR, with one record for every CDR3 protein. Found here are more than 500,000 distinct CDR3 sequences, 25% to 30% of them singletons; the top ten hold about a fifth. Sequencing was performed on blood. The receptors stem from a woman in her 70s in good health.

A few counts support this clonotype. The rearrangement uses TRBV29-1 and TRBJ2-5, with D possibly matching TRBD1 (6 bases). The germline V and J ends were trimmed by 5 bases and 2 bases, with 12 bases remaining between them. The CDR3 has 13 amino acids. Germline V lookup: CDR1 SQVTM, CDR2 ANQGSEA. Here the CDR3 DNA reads TGCAGCGTTCACCGGGACACACAAGAGACCCAGTACTTC. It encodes CSVHRDTQETQYF. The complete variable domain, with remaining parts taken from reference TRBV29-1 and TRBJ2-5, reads SAVISQKPSRDICQRGTSLTIQCQVDSQVTMMFWYRQQPGQSLTLIATANQGSEATYESGFVIDKFPISRPNLTFSTLTVSNMSPEDSSIYLCSVHRDTQETQYFGPGTRLLVL.

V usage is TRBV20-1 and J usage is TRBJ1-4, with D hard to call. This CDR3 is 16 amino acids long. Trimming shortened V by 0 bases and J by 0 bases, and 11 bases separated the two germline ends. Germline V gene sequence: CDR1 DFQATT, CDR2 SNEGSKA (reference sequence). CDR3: CSARDRRAATNEKLFF. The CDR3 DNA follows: TGCAGTGCTAGAGATAGACGGGCAGCAACTAATGAAAAACTGTTTTTT.

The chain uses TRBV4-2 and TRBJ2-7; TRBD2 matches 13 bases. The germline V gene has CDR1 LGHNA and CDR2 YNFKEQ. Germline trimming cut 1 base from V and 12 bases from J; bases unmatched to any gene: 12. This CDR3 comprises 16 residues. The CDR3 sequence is CASSQGTSGGKETRYF. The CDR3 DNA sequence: TGTGCCAGCAGCCAAGGGACTAGCGGGGGTAAAGAGACCCGGTACTTC.

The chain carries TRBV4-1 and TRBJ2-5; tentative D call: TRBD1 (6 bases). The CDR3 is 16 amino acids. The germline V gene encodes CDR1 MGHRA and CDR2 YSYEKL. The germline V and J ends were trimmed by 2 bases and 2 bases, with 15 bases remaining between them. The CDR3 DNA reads TGCGCCAGCAGCCAACCACCAGGGGACACACAAGAGACCCAGTACTTC. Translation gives CASSQPPGDTQETQYF.

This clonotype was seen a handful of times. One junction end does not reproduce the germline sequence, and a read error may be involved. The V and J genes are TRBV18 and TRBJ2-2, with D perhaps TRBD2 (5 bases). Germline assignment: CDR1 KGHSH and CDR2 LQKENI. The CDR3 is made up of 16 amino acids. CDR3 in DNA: TGTGCCAGCTCATCACCCCAAAGGGCGAACACCGGGGAGCTGGTTTTT. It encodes CASSSPQRANTGELVF.

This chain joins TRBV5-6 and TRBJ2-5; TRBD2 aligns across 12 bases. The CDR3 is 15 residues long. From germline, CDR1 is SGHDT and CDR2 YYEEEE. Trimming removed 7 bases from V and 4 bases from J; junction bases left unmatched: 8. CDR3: CASRELAGGGETQYF. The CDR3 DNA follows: TGTGCCAGCCGTGAACTAGCGGGGGGAGGAGAGACCCAGTACTTC.

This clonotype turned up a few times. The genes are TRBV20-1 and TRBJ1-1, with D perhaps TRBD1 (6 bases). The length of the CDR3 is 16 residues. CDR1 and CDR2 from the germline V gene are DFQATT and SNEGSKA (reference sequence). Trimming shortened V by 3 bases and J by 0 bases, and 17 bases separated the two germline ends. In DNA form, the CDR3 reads TGCAGTGCTAGGTCCGATGGGGGCCGTATGAACACTGAAGCTTTCTTT. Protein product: CSARSDGGRMNTEAFF.

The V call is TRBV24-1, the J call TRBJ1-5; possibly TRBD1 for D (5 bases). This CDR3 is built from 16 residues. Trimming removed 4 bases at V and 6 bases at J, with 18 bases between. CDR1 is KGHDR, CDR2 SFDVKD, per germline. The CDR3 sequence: CATSEPEDTGSQPQHF. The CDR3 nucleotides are TGTGCCACCAGTGAGCCGGAGGACACTGGCTCTCAGCCCCAGCATTTT.

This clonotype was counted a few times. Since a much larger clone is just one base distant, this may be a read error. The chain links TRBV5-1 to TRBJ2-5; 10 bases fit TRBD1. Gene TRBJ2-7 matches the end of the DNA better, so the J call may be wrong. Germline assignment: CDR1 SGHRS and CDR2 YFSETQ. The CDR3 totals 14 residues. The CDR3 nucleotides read TGCGCCAGCAGCTTCGGGACAGGGGCCTACGAGCAGTACTTC. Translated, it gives CASSFGTGAYEQYF.

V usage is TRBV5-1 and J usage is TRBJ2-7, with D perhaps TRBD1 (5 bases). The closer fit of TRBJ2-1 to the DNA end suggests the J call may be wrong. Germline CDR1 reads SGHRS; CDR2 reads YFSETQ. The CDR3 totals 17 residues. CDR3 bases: TGCGCCAGCAGCAGACACTGGGTACAGGTAATCGGGAATGAGCAGTTCTTC. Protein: CASSRHWVQVIGNEQFF.

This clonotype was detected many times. CDR3 loop: CASSYLSGGAYEQFF. The CDR3 DNA reads as TGTGCCAGCAGTTATCTTAGCGGGGGGGCCTATGAGCAGTTCTTC. The chain recombines TRBV6-5 with TRBJ2-1, with TRBD2 matching over 11 bases. The CDR3 loop spans 15 amino acids. Germline V gives CDR1 MNHEY, CDR2 SVGAGI. Unmatched junction bases numbered 6, after V lost 3 bases and J lost 8 bases.

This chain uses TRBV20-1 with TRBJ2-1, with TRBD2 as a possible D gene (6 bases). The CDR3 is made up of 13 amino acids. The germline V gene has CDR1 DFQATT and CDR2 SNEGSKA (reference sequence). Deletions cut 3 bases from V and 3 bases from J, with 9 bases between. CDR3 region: CSASLAIYNEQFF. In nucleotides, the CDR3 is TGCAGTGCTAGCCTAGCGATCTACAATGAGCAGTTCTTC.

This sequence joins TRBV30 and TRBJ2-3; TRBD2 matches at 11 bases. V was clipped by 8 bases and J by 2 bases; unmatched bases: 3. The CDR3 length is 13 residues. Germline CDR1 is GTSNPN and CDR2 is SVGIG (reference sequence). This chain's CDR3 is CAGTSGYTDTQYF. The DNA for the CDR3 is TGTGCCGGGACTAGCGGTTACACAGATACGCAGTATTTT.

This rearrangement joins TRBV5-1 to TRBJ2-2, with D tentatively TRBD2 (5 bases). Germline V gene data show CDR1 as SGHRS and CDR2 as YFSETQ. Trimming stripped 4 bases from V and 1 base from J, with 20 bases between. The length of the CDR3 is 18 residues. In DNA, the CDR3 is TGCGCCAGCAGCCTTCTAACGGGCGGGCGATGGAACACCGGGGAGCTGTTTTTT. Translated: CASSLLTGGRWNTGELFF.

The CDR3, as DNA: TGTGCCAGCACCTACAGGGGCTCTGGAAACACCATATATTTT. Translating gives CASTYRGSGNTIYF. The rearrangement links TRBV12-3 or TRBV12-4 to TRBJ1-3; 7 nucleotides align to TRBD1. The ends lost 7 bases at V and 0 bases at J; junction bases unmatched: 3. The CDR3 totals 14 residues.

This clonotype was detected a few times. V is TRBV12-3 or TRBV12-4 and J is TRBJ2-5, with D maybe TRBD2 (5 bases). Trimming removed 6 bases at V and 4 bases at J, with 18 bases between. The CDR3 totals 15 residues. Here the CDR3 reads CASRKLEVGGETQYF. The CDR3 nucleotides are TGTGCCAGCAGAAAGCTTGAGGTCGGAGGAGAGACCCAGTACTTC.

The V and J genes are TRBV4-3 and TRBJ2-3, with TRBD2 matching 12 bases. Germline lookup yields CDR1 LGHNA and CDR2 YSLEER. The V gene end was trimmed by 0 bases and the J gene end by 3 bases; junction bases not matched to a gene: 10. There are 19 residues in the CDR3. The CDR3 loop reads CASSQDFGSSGRGTDTQYF. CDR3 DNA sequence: TGCGCCAGCAGCCAAGATTTCGGGTCTAGCGGGAGGGGGACAGATACGCAGTATTTT.

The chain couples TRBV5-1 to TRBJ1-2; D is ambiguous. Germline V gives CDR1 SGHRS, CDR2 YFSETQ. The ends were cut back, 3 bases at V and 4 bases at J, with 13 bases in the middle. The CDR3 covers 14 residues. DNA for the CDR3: TGCGCCAGCAGCTGGAGGGAAGGAGGCTATGGCTACACCTTC. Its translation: CASSWREGGYGYTF.

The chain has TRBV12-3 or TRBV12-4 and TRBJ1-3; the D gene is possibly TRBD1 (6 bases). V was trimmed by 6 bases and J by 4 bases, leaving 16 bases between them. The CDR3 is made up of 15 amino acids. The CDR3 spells CASSRTHREGNTIYF. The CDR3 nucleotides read TGTGCCAGCAGCCGGACCCACAGGGAAGGAAACACCATATATTTT.

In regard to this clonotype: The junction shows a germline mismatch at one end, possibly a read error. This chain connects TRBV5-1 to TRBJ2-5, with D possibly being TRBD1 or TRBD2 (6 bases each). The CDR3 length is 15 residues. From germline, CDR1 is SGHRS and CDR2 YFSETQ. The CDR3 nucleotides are TGCGCCAGCAGCTTGGAGGGGGGTTCCTACAGTGAGCAGCTCTTC. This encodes CASSLEGGSYSEQLF.

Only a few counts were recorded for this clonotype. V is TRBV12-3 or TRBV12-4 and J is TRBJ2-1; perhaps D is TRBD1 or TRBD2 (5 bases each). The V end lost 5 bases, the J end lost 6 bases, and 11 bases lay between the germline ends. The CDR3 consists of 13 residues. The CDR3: CASSPAGGNEQFF. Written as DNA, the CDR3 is TGTGCCAGCAGTCCAGCTGGGGGCAATGAGCAGTTCTTC.

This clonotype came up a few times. The CDR3 loop reads CASMSGGYNEQFF. Written as DNA, the CDR3 is TGTGCCAGCATGAGCGGGGGGTACAATGAGCAGTTCTTC. The chain is built from TRBV6-2 or TRBV6-3 and TRBJ2-1, with 9 bases matching TRBD2. Germline values: CDR1 MNHEY, CDR2 SVGEGT. This CDR3 contains 13 residues. V lost 7 bases, J lost 4 bases, and 2 bases stayed unmatched.

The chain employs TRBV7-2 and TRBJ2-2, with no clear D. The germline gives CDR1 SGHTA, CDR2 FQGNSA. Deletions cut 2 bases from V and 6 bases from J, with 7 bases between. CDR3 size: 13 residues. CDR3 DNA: TGTGCCAGCAGCTTAACGGTTCCCGGGGAGCTGTTTTTT. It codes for CASSLTVPGELFF.

As DNA, the CDR3 is TGTGCCAGCAAGTCAGGGAATAATGAAAAACTGTTTTTT. Translation: CASKSGNNEKLFF. This chain connects TRBV27 to TRBJ1-4; the D gene is possibly TRBD1 (5 bases). V lost 7 bases, J lost 4 bases, and 10 bases lay in between. Germline V gene sequence: CDR1 MNHEY, CDR2 SMNVEV (reference sequence). This CDR3 is built from 13 residues.

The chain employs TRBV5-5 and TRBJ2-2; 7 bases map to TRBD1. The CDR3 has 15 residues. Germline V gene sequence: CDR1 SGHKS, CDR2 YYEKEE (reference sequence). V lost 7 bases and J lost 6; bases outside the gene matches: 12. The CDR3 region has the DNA TGTGCCAGCGCGCAGAGGGGGCTAGGGGCCGGGGAGCTGTTTTTT. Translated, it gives CASAQRGLGAGELFF.

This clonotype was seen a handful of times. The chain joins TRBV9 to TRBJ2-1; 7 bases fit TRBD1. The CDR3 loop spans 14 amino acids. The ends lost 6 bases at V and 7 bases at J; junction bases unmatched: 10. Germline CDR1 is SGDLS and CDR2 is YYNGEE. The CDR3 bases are TGTGCCAGCACCCCCACAGGGGATAGTAATGAGCAGTTCTTC. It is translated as CASTPTGDSNEQFF.

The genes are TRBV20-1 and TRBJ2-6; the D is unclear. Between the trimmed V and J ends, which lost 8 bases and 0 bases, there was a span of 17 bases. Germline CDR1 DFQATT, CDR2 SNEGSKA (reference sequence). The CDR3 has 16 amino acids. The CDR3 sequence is CSPVKRYISGANVLTF. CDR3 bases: TGCAGTCCGGTCAAACGGTACATCTCTGGGGCCAACGTCCTGACTTTC.

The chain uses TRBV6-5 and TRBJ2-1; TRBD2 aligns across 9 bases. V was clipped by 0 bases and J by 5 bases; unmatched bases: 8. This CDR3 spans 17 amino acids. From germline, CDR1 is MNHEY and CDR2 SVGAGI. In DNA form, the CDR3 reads TGTGCCAGCAGTTACTCGAATGCGGGAGGGCGGAACAATGAGCAGTTCTTC. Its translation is CASSYSNAGGRNNEQFF.

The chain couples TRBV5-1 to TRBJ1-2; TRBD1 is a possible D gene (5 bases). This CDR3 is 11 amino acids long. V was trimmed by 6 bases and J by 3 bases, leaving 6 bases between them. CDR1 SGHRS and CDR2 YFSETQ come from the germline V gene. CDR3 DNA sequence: TGCGCCAGCAAAGGGGACTATGGCTACACCTTC. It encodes CASKGDYGYTF.

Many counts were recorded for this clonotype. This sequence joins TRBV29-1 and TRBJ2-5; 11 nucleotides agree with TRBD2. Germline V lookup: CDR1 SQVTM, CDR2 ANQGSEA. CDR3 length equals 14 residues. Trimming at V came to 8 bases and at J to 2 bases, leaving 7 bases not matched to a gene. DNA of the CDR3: TGCAGCACAAAAGGGACTAGCGGACAAGAGACCCAGTACTTC. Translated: CSTKGTSGQETQYF.

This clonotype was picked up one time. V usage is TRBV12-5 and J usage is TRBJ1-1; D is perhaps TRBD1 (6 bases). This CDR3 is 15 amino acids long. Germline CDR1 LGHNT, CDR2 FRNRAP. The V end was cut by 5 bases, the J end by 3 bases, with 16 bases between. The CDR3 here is CASGTSRGGDTEAFF. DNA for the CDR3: TGTGCTAGTGGTACCTCGAGAGGGGGAGACACTGAAGCTTTCTTT. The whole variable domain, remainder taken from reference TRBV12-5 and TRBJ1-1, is DARVTQTPRHKVTEMGQEVTMRCQPILGHNTVFWYRQTMMQGLELLAYFRNRAPLDDSGMPKDRFSAEMPDATLATLKIQPSEPRDSAVYFCASGTSRGGDTEAFFGQGTRLTVV.